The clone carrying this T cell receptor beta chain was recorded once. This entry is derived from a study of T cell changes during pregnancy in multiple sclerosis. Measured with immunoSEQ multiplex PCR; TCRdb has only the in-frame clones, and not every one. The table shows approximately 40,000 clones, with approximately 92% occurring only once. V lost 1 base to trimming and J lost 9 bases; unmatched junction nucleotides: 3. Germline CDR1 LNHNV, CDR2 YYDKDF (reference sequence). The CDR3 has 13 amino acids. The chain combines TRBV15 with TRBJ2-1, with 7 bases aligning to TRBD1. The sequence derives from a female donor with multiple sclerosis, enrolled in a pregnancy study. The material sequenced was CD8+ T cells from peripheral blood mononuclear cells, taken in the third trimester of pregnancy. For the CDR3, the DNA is TGTGCCACCAGCAGAGGGGACAGCGGTGAGCAGTTCTTC. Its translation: CATSRGDSGEQFF. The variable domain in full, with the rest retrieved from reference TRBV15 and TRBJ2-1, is DAMVIQNPRYQVTQFGKPVTLSCSQTLNHNVMYWYQQKSSQAPKLLFHYYDKDFNNEADTPDNFQSRRPNTSFCFLDIRSPGLGDTAMYLCATSRGDSGEQFFGPGTRLTVL.